Presented here are 24 T cell receptor beta chains from one specimen sequenced in a study of blood T cell repertoires in COVID-19. This table comes from immunoSEQ multiplex PCR, and its TCRdb copy is limited to in-frame clones, with some not included. Of 200,000 to 250,000 clones in the sample, 81% were seen once. Sequencing was performed on PBMCs or T cells enriched from blood (not recorded which). The receptors come from a woman aged 45-60 years with acute COVID-19.

This clone was picked up one time. This chain connects TRBV7-9 to TRBJ2-1; 8 bases are shared with TRBD1. J lost 9 bases, V lost 5 bases, and 6 bases had no gene match. CDR1 is SEHNR, CDR2 FQNEAQ, per germline (reference sequence). The CDR3 loop spans 13 amino acids. Here the CDR3 reads CASSPGGRGEQFF. The CDR3 coding sequence is TGTGCCAGCAGCCCAGGGGGCAGGGGTGAGCAGTTCTTC. The variable domain in full, completed from reference TRBV7-9 and TRBJ2-1, reads DTGVSQNPRHKITKRGQNVTFRCDPISEHNRLYWYRQTLGQGPEFLTYFQNEAQLEKSRLLSDRFSAERPKGSFSTLEIQRTEQGDSAMYLCASSPGGRGEQFFGPGTRLTVL.

The sample holds one count of this clone. This chain uses TRBV12-5 with TRBJ1-4, with no clear D. This CDR3 spans 12 amino acids. CDR1 and CDR2 (germline): LGHNT, FRNRAP. The germline V and J ends were trimmed by 2 bases and 10 bases, with 8 bases remaining between them. The CDR3 sequence is CASGLPTGKLFF. The CDR3 DNA reads TGTGCTAGTGGTTTGCCGACGGGAAAACTGTTTTTT. The full variable domain, completed using reference TRBV12-5 and TRBJ1-4, is DARVTQTPRHKVTEMGQEVTMRCQPILGHNTVFWYRQTMMQGLELLAYFRNRAPLDDSGMPKDRFSAEMPDATLATLKIQPSEPRDSAVYFCASGLPTGKLFFGSGTQLSVL.

This clone was picked up one time. The chain combines TRBV7-6 with TRBJ2-3; TRBD1 might be the D (5 bases). V shed 0 bases and J shed 2 bases, with 6 bases lying between them. This CDR3 has 14 residues. The germline gives CDR1 SGHVS, CDR2 FNYEAQ. CDR3 amino acids: CASSLAGPTDTQYF. In nucleotides, the CDR3 is TGTGCCAGCAGCTTAGCGGGGCCCACAGATACGCAGTATTTT. Drawing the rest from reference TRBV7-6 and TRBJ2-3, the complete variable domain is GAGVSQSPRYKVTKRGQDVALRCDPISGHVSLYWYRQALGQGPEFLTYFNYEAQQDKSGLPNDRFSAERPEGSISTLTIQRTEQRDSAMYRCASSLAGPTDTQYFGPGTRLTVL.

The chain employs TRBV7-9 and TRBJ1-2; D gene unclear. V was trimmed by 2 bases and J by 4 bases, leaving 11 bases between them. The germline V gene has CDR1 SEHNR and CDR2 FQNEAQ (reference sequence). This CDR3 contains 14 residues. The CDR3 loop reads CASSLSAETYGYTF. Here the CDR3 DNA reads TGTGCCAGCAGCTTAAGTGCAGAAACCTATGGCTACACCTTC. The complete variable domain, with remaining parts taken from reference TRBV7-9 and TRBJ1-2, reads DTGVSQNPRHKITKRGQNVTFRCDPISEHNRLYWYRQTLGQGPEFLTYFQNEAQLEKSRLLSDRFSAERPKGSFSTLEIQRTEQGDSAMYLCASSLSAETYGYTFGSGTRLTVV.

The chain is built from TRBV7-9 and TRBJ2-3; D is unclear. Trimming removed 5 bases from V and 1 base from J, with 7 bases in between. The CDR3 runs 13 residues. CDR1 is SEHNR, CDR2 FQNEAQ, per germline (reference sequence). The CDR3 reads CASSLSRTDTQYF. DNA for the CDR3: TGTGCCAGCAGCCTAAGTCGCACAGATACGCAGTATTTT.

The genes are TRBV5-1 and TRBJ2-1; a possible D gene is TRBD2 (5 bases). This CDR3 is built from 14 residues. Deletions cut 0 bases from V and 9 bases from J, with 13 bases between. Germline loops: CDR1 SGHRS, CDR2 YFSETQ. The CDR3 DNA sequence: TGCGCCAGCAGCTTGGTTGCGGGCCCCAGTGAGCAGTTCTTC. Translated: CASSLVAGPSEQFF.

The chain joins TRBV18 to TRBJ1-4, with TRBD1 as a possible D gene (5 bases). Germline values: CDR1 KGHSH, CDR2 LQKENI. The CDR3 length is 13 residues. The V gene lost 5 bases and the J gene lost 8 bases, with 12 bases spanning the gap. The CDR3 protein is CASSAGREEKLFF. In nucleotides, the CDR3 is TGTGCCAGCTCAGCAGGGCGGGAGGAAAAACTGTTTTTT.

V usage is TRBV7-2 and J usage is TRBJ2-5, with TRBD1 matching over 8 bases. The germline CDR1 and CDR2 sequences are SGHTA and FQGNSA. The CDR3 loop spans 14 amino acids. V shed 5 bases, J shed 4 bases, and the junction held 6 bases outside the gene matches. For the CDR3, the DNA is TGTGCCAGCAGCGCCAGGGGGCCAGGAGAGACCCAGTACTTC. Its translation: CASSARGPGETQYF.

V and J are TRBV5-1 and TRBJ2-7; 7 nucleotides agree with TRBD1. J lost 3 bases, V lost 0 bases, and 9 bases had no gene match. CDR1 is SGHRS, CDR2 YFSETQ, per germline. CDR3 length equals 16 residues. The CDR3 DNA follows: TGCGCCAGCAGCTTGGGGGGACAGAGCAGATTCTACGAGCAGTACTTC. It specifies CASSLGGQSRFYEQYF.

V and J are TRBV2 and TRBJ2-3; TRBD1 agrees at 9 bases. Looked up from germline, CDR1 is SNHLY and CDR2 is FYNNEI. V was clipped by 6 bases and J by 4 bases; unmatched bases: 5. The CDR3 contains 14 residues. CDR3 loop: CASRQQGAADTQYF. The DNA of the CDR3 is TGTGCCAGCAGACAACAGGGGGCGGCAGATACGCAGTATTTT.

This clone appeared a few times. The CDR3 reads CASSQSTYGYTF. The DNA of the CDR3 is TGTGCCAGCAGCCAGAGCACCTATGGCTACACCTTC. This chain joins TRBV6-2 or TRBV6-3 and TRBJ1-2; D is uncertain. V gave up 6 bases and J gave up 4 bases, with 9 bases separating them. This CDR3 spans 12 amino acids. Germline lookup yields CDR1 MNHEY and CDR2 SVGEGT.

The V gene is TRBV28, the J gene TRBJ2-5; tentatively, D is TRBD1 (6 bases). The CDR3 sequence is 14 residues long. Germline-derived CDR1 and CDR2 are MDHEN and SYDVKM. V lost 5 bases, J lost 5 bases, and 15 bases lay in between. The CDR3 region has the DNA TGTGCCAGCAGTGCATGGGGGCCTATGGAGACCCAGTACTTC. Its translation is CASSAWGPMETQYF.

This chain connects TRBV6-6 to TRBJ2-5; 11 positions agree with TRBD2. Germline V CDR1 and CDR2: MNHNY, SVGAGI (reference sequence). The V gene end was trimmed by 6 bases and the J gene end by 5 bases; junction bases not matched to a gene: 11. The CDR3 spans 16 residues. CDR3 coding DNA: TGTGCCAGCAGAACGGGGCGGACTAGCGGGTCTGAGACCCAGTACTTC. This sequence encodes CASRTGRTSGSETQYF.

V usage is TRBV19 and J usage is TRBJ2-1; possibly TRBD2 for D (7 bases). V was cut by 7 bases and J by 0 bases, with 19 bases left in between. This CDR3 spans 17 amino acids. Germline CDR1 is LNHDA and CDR2 is SQIVND (reference sequence). CDR3 protein: CASTTPGGGSSYNEQFF. CDR3 bases: TGTGCCAGTACCACCCCGGGGGGCGGGAGCTCCTACAATGAGCAGTTCTTC.

The CDR3 region has the DNA TGTGCCAGCAGCTCGAACAGGGTCGGCTACGAGCAGTACTTC. Its protein is CASSSNRVGYEQYF. This rearrangement joins TRBV7-2 to TRBJ2-7, with D perhaps matching TRBD1 (6 bases). Germline-derived CDR1 and CDR2 are SGHTA and FQGNSA. The CDR3 runs 14 residues. V was shortened by 4 bases and J by 3 bases, with 13 bases between the two germline ends.

This clone appeared once. The genes are TRBV4-1 and TRBJ2-5, with 11 bases that match TRBD2. V lost 2 bases and J lost 3; bases outside the gene matches: 2. There are 15 residues in the CDR3. Per the germline V gene, CDR1 is MGHRA and CDR2 is YSYEKL. This chain's CDR3 is CASSQLGLAEETQYF. The CDR3 coding sequence is TGCGCCAGCAGCCAACTGGGACTAGCGGAAGAGACCCAGTACTTC.

The genes are TRBV12-3 or TRBV12-4 and TRBJ2-3, with 7 bases lining up with TRBD2. The J segment lost 1 base and the V segment lost 6 bases, leaving 1 base of the junction unmatched. This CDR3 has 13 residues. The CDR3 DNA reads TGTGCCAGCAGGGCGGGAGGCACAGATACGCAGTATTTT. The encoded protein is CASRAGGTDTQYF.

V is TRBV28 and J is TRBJ2-3; a weak D match, TRBD1 (6 bases). This CDR3 has 17 residues. Deletions cut 7 bases from V and 2 bases from J, with 22 bases between. The germline V gene encodes CDR1 MDHEN and CDR2 SYDVKM. CDR3 residues: CASISGGVRGYTDTQYF. The CDR3 region has the DNA TGTGCCAGCATTTCGGGTGGAGTCAGGGGATACACAGATACGCAGTATTTT.

V gene TRBV5-6 combines with J gene TRBJ2-7; D possibly corresponds to TRBD1 (5 bases). CDR1 is SGHDT and CDR2 is YYEEEE in the germline V gene. The length of the CDR3 is 14 residues. V was trimmed by 5 bases and J by 0 bases, leaving 12 bases between them. For the CDR3, the DNA is TGTGCCAGCAGGCGGACACTTAGCTCCTACGAGCAGTACTTC. This gives the protein CASRRTLSSYEQYF.

This sequence joins TRBV5-5 and TRBJ2-3; 7 nucleotides line up with TRBD2. Looked up from germline, CDR1 is SGHKS and CDR2 is YYEKEE (reference sequence). Trimming removed 5 bases from V and 5 bases from J; junction bases left unmatched: 8. The CDR3 has 14 residues. CDR3 nucleotide sequence: TGTGCCAGCAGACTCACTGGCGGGGGAGATACGCAGTATTTT. This gives the protein CASRLTGGGDTQYF. Full variable domain (remainder filled in from reference TRBV5-5 and TRBJ2-3): DAGVTQSPTHLIKTRGQQVTLRCSPISGHKSVSWYQQVLGQGPQFIFQYYEKEERGRGNFPDRFSARQFPNYSSELNVNALLLGDSALYLCASRLTGGGDTQYFGPGTRLTVL.

The chain uses TRBV28 and TRBJ2-5; 15 bases are a match to TRBD2. V was clipped by 6 bases and J by 1 base; unmatched bases: 12. This CDR3 is built from 19 residues. CDR1 is MDHEN and CDR2 is SYDVKM in the germline V gene. CDR3 region: CASRGTGLAGGLVQETQYF. Here the CDR3 DNA reads TGTGCCAGCAGGGGGACAGGACTAGCGGGAGGGTTGGTCCAAGAGACCCAGTACTTC.

The chain links TRBV6-6 to TRBJ1-4, with no clear D. The CDR3 is 15 amino acids. In germline, CDR1 is MNHNY, CDR2 SVGAGI (reference sequence). Between the trimmed V and J ends, which lost 6 bases and 6 bases, there was a span of 17 bases. This CDR3 reads CASSVQDFGDEKLFF. The CDR3, as DNA: TGTGCCAGCAGCGTACAAGACTTCGGGGATGAAAAACTGTTTTTT.

V usage is TRBV6-6 and J usage is TRBJ2-1; 8 bases agree with TRBD1. Losses at the gene ends were 5 bases for V and 8 bases for J; bases not matched to a gene: 14. This CDR3 region has 16 residues. The V gene's germline CDR1 is MNHNY and CDR2 SVGAGI (reference sequence). The CDR3 sequence: CASSPQGQVISDEQFF. CDR3 sequence (DNA): TGTGCCAGCAGTCCCCAGGGACAGGTAATATCCGATGAGCAGTTCTTC.

This rearrangement joins TRBV4-2 to TRBJ2-5, with D tentatively TRBD2 (5 bases). Germline-derived CDR1 and CDR2 are LGHNA and YNFKEQ. With 2 bases removed from V and 1 base from J, the gap between germline ends came to 11 bases. This CDR3 comprises 15 residues. CDR3: CASSQNVGIQETQYF. In nucleotides, the CDR3 is TGTGCCAGCAGCCAAAATGTCGGGATCCAAGAGACCCAGTACTTC.